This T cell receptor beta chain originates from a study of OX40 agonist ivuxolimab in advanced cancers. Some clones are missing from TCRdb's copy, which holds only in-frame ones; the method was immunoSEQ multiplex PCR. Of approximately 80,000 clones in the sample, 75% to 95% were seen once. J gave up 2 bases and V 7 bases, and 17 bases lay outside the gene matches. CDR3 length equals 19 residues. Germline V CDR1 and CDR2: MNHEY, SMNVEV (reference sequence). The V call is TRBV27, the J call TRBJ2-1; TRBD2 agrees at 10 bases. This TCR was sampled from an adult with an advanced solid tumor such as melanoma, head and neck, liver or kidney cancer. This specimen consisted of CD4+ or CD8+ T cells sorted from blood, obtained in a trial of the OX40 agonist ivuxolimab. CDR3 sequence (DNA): TGTGCCAGCACAGCTTGGGGTGTCGGAGCGGGAGGGCCCTACAATGAGCAGTTCTTC. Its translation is CASTAWGVGAGGPYNEQFF.